Sequencing of this T cell receptor (beta chain) was carried out in a study of identical twins. Whole-study results and caveats: Twin-shared out-of-frame alpha sequences showed excess low generation probability. Memory repertoires lacked the insertion deficit that abundant cord blood beta clonotypes showed.

At least ten counts were recorded for this clonotype. Its matching antigen is unknown. Healthy Caucasian individuals made up all the donors. This CDR3 spans 15 amino acids. CDR1 and CDR2 from the germline V gene are MNHNS and SASEGT. The trim removed 5 bases at V and 0 bases at J, leaving 2 bases unmatched. TCRdb re-derived calls from the 5' RACE reads in MiXCR, one entry per CDR3 protein. The sample has about 920,000 distinct CDR3 sequences, about 12% seen once. These data were likewise used in another study, on yellow fever vaccine responses in identical twins.

Input material: PBMCs. The chain employs TRBV6-1 and TRBJ2-5; TRBD2 matches 11 bases. The sequence came from a woman in her late teens or twenties in good health. The CDR3 sequence: CASSPTSGDQETQYF. DNA of the CDR3: TGTGCCAGCAGTCCGACTAGCGGGGACCAAGAGACCCAGTACTTC.